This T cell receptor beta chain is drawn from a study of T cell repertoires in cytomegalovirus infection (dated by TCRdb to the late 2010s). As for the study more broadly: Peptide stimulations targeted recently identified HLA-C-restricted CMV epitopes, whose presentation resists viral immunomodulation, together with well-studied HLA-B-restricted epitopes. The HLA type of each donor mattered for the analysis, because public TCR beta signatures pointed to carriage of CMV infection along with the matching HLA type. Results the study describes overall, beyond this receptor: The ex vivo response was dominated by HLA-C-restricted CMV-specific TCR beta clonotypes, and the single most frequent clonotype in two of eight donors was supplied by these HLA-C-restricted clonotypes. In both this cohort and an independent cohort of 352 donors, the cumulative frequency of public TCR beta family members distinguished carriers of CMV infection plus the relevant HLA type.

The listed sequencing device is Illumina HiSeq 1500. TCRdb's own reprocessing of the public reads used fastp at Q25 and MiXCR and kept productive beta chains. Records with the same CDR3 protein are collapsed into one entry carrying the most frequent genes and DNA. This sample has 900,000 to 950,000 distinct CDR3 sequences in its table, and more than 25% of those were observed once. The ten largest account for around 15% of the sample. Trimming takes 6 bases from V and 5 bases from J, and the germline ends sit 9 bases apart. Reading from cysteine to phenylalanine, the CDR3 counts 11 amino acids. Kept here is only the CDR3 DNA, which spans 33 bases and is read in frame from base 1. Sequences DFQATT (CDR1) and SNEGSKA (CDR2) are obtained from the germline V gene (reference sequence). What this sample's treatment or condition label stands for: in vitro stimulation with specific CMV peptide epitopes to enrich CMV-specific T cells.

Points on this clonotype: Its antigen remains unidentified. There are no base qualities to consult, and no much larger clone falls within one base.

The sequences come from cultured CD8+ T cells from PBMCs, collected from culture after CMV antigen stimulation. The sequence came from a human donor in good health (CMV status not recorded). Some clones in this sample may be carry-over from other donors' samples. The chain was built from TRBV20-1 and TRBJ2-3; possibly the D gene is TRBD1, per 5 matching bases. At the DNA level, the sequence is TGCAGTGCCCACCAGGGAGATACGCAGTATTTT. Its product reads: CSAHQGDTQYF.